The entry below gives a single T cell receptor (beta chain) sequence along with its context. It has no known antigen specificity. Including cysteine and phenylalanine, the CDR3 has 18 amino acids. No DNA appears here. CDR1 is given as SQVTM and CDR2 as ANQGSEA, both from the germline V gene. For each CD8+ T cell subset, flow sorting was done in triplicate, and 300,000 to 350,000 cells per subset went directly into RLT lysis buffer. To keep memory contaminants out, a stringent definition of naive CD8+ T cells was applied: CD45RO-CCR7+CD27+CD95-. Peripheral blood mononuclear cells were isolated from buffy coats using standard density gradient centrifugation. A FACSAria III was used to flow-sort naive CXCR3-negative and CXCR3-positive CD8+ T cells. Total RNA was extracted from sorted cells with an RNeasy Mini Kit. This sample is drawn from a study of CXCR3-negative and CXCR3-positive naive CD8 T cells (dated by TCRdb to about 2019). Looking at the study overall: In total, roughly 140 million TRB reads were obtained, which works out to roughly 1.5 +/- 0.3 million reads per library. Diversity and physicochemical repertoire analyses were performed on some 10 donors pooled from two independent experiments. For the TRBV-TRBJ cluster analysis, the naive subsets came from about 5 donors, while the memory cells came from 3 donors. Results and caveats for the whole study, not just this receptor: Within the same donor, TRBV-TRBJ usage looked similar between naive CXCR3-negative and CXCR3-positive cells, but memory cells had distinct patterns. Freshly isolated PBMCs were used for most assays because CXCR3 expression partially decreased after cryopreservation. Comparably high repertoire diversity was found in both naive subsets, whereas much lower repertoire diversity was found in memory CD8+ T cells. Compared with CXCR3-negative naive cells, CXCR3-positive naive cells had TRB CDR3s with higher hydrophobicity (lower Kidera factor 4), lower energy, and higher strength and volume indices. Surface CD5, linked to self-reactivity in mice, was comparable between naive subsets; TCR interaction strength was therefore also inferred from TRB CDR3 physicochemical properties.

TCRdb shows the sequencer as NextSeq 550. The Human TCR Profiling Kit (MiLaboratory) was used to prepare UMI-labeled 5' RACE TRB cDNA libraries. The full amount of extracted RNA was used for cDNA synthesis, and the full amount of resulting cDNA was used for PCR amplification. Libraries were prepared in parallel with an identical number of PCR cycles. Per the authors' processing: About 50,000 +/- 10,000 unique UMI-labeled TRB cDNA molecules per library were extracted with MIGEC and MiXCR, with at least two reads per UMI required. On average, each library contained roughly 40,000 +/- 10,000 functional in-frame TRB CDR3 nucleotide clonotypes without stop codons. After each sample was downsampled to 5000 UMI-labeled TRB molecules, VDJtools was used to calculate diversity metrics such as normalized Shannon-Wiener and Chao1. For the central five CDR3 residues, VDJtools calculated physicochemical properties weighted by clonotype size, namely interaction energy, strength, volume and Kidera factor 4. TCRdb reprocessed the reads, and each CDR3 protein sequence is entered once, without DNA. It is TCRdb's table, rather than the study itself, that gives the V and J calls and clone size. This sample's listing comprises 150,000 to 180,000 distinct CDR3 sequences. The ten largest clones take up under 0.5% of the sample.

The chain was built from TRBV29-1 and TRBJ2-5; TCRdb's D call of TRBD1 is untestable without DNA. The TCR comes from a human donor in good health. Some clones in this sample may be carry-over from other donors' samples. The sequencing sample was made of naive CXCR3+ CD8+ T cells from blood. The sample's cell subset or site label is to be understood as: CD45RO-CCR7+CD27+CD95- naive CD8+ T cells expressing CXCR3 (TNR3+). The CDR3 reads as follows: CSVEGMIGGAGYQETQYF.